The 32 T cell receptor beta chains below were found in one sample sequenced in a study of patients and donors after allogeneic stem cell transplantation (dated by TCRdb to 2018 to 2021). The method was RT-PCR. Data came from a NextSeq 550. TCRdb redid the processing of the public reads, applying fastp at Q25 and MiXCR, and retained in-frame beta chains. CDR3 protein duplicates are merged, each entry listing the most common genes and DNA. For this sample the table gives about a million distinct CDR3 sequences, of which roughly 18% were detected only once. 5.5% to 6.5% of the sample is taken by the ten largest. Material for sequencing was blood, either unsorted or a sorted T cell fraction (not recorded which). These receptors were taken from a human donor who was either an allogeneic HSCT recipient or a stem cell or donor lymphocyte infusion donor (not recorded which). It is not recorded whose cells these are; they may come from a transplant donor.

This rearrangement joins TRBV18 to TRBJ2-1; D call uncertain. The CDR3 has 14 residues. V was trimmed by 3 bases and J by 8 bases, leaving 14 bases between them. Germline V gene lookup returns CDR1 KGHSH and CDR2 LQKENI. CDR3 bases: TGTGCCAGCTCACCGGTCCAAGGCGTGGATGAGCAGTTCTTC. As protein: CASSPVQGVDEQFF.

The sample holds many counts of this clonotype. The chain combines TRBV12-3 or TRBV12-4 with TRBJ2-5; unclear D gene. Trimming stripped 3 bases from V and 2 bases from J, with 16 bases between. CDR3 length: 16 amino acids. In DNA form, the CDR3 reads TGTGCCAGCAGTTTCCGGCGGCCTCATCTTCAAGAGACCCAGTACTTC. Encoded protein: CASSFRRPHLQETQYF.

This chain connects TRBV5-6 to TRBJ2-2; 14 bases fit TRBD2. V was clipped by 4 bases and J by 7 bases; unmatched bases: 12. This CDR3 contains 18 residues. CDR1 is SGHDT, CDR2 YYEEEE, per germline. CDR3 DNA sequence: TGTGCCAGCAGCCGGATCGGGACTAGCGGGAGTTTCAACGGGGAGCTGTTTTTT. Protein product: CASSRIGTSGSFNGELFF. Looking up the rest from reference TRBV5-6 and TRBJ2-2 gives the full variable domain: DAGVTQSPTHLIKTRGQQVTLRCSPKSGHDTVSWYQQALGQGPQFIFQYYEEEERQRGNFPDRFSGHQFPNYSSELNVNALLLGDSALYLCASSRIGTSGSFNGELFFGEGSRLTVL.

CDR3 sequence (DNA): TGTGCCAGCAGACGGCGGGGGAATGAGCAGTTCTTC. Encoded protein: CASRRRGNEQFF. V and J are TRBV28 and TRBJ2-1; 7 bases match TRBD2. This CDR3 region has 12 residues. Germline CDR1 and CDR2: MDHEN and SYDVKM. V lost 6 bases to trimming and J lost 7 bases; unmatched junction nucleotides: 3.

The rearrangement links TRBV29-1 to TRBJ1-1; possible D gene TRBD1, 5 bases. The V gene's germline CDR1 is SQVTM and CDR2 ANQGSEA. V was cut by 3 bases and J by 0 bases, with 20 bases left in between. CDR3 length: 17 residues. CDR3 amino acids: CSVDPSGTRVMNTEAFF. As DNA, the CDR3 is TGCAGCGTTGACCCTTCGGGGACTAGGGTTATGAACACTGAAGCTTTCTTT.

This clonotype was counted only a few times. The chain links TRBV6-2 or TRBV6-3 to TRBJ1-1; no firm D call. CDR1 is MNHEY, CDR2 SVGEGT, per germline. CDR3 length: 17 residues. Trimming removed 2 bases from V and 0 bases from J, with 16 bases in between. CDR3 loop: CASSYQVPGLLNTEAFF. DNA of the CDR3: TGTGCCAGCAGTTACCAGGTTCCAGGACTCTTGAACACTGAAGCTTTCTTT.

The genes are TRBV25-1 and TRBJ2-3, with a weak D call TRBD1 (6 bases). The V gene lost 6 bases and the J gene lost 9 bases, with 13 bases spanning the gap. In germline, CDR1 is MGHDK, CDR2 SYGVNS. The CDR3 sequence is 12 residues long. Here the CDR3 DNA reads TGTGCCAGCAGGGCCCACAGGGAAACGCAGTATTTT. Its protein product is CASRAHRETQYF.

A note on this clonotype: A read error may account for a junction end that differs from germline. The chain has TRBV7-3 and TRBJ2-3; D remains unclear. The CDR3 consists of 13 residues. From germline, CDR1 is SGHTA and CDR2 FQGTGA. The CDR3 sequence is CASRRHTTDTHYF. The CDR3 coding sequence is TGTGCCAGCCGGCGGCATACCACAGATACGCATTATTTT.

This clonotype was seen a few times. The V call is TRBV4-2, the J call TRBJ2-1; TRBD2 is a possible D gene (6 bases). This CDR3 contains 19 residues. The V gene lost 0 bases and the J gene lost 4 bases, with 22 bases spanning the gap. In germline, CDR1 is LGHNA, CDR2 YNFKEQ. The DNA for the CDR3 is TGTGCCAGCAGCCAAGAACAGACTGGCCCGGGACTCGTATACAATGAGCAGTTCTTC. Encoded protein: CASSQEQTGPGLVYNEQFF.

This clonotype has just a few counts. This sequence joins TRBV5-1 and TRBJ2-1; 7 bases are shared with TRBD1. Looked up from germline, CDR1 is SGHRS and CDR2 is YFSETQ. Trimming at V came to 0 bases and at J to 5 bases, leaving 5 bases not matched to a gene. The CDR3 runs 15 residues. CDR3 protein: CASSLVGQRNNEQFF. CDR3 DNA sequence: TGCGCCAGCAGCTTGGTGGGACAGCGAAACAATGAGCAGTTCTTC.

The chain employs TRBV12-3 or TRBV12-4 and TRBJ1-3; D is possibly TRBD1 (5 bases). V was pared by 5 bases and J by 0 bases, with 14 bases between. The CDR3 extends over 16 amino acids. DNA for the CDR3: TGTGCCAGCAGTACCCGAGGGGTCCACTCTGGAAACACCATATATTTT. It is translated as CASSTRGVHSGNTIYF.

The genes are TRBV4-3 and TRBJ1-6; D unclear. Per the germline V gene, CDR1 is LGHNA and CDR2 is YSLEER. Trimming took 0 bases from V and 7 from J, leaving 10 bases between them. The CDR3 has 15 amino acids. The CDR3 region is CASSQDKQVNSPLHF. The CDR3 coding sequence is TGCGCCAGCAGCCAAGATAAGCAGGTCAATTCACCCCTCCACTTT.

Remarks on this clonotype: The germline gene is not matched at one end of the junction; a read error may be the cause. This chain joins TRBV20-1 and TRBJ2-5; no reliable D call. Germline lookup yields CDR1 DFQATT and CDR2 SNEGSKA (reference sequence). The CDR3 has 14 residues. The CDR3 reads CSANRGWYQETQCF. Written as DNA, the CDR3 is TGCAGTGCTAACAGAGGCTGGTACCAAGAGACCCAGTGCTTC.

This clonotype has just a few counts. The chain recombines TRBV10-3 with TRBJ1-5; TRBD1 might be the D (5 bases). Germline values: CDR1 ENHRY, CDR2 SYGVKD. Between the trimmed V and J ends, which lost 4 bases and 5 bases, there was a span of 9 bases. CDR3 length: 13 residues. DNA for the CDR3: TGTGCCATCAGTGTCGGGGCGGATCAGCCCCAGCATTTT. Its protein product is CAISVGADQPQHF.

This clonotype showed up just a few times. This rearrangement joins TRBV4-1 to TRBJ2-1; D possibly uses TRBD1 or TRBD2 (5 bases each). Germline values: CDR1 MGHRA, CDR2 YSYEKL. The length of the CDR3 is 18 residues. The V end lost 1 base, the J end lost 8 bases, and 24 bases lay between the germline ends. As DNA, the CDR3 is TGCGCCAGCAGCCAAGCAGTTGTTACTGGGGGACGTTGGGATGAGCAGTTCTTC. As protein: CASSQAVVTGGRWDEQFF.

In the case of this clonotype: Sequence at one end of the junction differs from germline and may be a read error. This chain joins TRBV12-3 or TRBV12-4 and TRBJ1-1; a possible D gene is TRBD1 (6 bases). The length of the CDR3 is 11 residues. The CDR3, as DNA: TGTGCCAGCAGTTTTCCAACAGGGCCATATTTT. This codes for CASSFPTGPYF.

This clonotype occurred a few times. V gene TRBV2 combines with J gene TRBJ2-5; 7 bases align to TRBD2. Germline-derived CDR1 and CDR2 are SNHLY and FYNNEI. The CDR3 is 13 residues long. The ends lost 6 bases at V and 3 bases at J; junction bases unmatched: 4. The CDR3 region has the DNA TGTGCCAGCAGACGGGAGGTGGAAGAGACCCAGTACTTC. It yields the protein CASRREVEETQYF.

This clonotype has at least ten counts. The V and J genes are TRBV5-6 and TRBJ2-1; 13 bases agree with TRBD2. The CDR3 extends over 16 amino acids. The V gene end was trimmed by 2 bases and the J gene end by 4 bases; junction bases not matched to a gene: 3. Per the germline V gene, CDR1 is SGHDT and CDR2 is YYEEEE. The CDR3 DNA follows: TGTGCCAGCAGCTTACCGGGACTAGCGGGGTACAATGAGCAGTTCTTC. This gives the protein CASSLPGLAGYNEQFF.

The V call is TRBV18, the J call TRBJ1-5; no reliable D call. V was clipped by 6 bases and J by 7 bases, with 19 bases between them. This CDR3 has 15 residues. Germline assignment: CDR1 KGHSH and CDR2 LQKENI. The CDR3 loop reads CASSPTLGDGQPQHF. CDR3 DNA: TGTGCCAGCTCCCCCACGTTGGGAGACGGGCAGCCCCAGCATTTT.

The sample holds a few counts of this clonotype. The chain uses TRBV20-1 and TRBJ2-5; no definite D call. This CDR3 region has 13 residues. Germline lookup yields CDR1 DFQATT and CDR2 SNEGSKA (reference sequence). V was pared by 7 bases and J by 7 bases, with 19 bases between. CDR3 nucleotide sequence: TGCAGTGTCACCCTCGGGCAAATAGGGACCCAGTACTTC. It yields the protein CSVTLGQIGTQYF.

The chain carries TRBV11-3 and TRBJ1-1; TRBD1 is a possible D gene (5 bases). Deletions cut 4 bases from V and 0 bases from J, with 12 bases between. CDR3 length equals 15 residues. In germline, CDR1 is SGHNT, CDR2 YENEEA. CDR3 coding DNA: TGTGCCAGCAGCTCCGGGACCCACCTGAACACTGAAGCTTTCTTT. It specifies CASSSGTHLNTEAFF.

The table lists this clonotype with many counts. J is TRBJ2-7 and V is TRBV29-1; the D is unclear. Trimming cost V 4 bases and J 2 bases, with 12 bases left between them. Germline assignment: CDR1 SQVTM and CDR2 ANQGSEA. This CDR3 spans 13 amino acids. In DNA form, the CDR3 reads TGCAGCGTTGCGGACCTTAACACCTACGAGCAGTACTTC. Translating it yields CSVADLNTYEQYF.

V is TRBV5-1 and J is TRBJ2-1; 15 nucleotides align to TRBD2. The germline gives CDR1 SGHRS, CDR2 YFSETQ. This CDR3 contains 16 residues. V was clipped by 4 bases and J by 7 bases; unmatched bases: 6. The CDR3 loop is CASSKGLAGGGNEQFF. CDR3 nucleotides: TGCGCCAGCAGCAAGGGACTAGCGGGAGGAGGGAATGAGCAGTTCTTC.

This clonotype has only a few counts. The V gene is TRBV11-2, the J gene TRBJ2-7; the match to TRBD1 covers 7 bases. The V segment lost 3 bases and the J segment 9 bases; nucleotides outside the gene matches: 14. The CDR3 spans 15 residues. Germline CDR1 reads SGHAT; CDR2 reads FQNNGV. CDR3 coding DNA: TGTGCCAGCAGCTTGTACGGGACAGCCCTCTCGGGGCAGTACTTC. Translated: CASSLYGTALSGQYF.

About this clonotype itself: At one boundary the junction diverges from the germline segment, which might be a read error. Here the CDR3 DNA reads TGTGCCAGCAGCGACAGGGCCAACATCGGGGAGCTGTTTTTT. This translates into CASSDRANIGELFF. The V and J genes are TRBV9 and TRBJ2-2; TRBD1 is a possible D gene (6 bases). CDR3 length: 14 amino acids. Per the germline V gene, CDR1 is SGDLS and CDR2 is YYNGEE.

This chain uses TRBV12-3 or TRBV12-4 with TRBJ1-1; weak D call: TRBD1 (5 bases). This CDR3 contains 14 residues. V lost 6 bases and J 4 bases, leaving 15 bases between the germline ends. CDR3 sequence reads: CASSLGAASTEAFF. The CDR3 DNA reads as TGTGCCAGCAGCCTTGGGGCGGCGAGCACTGAAGCTTTCTTT.

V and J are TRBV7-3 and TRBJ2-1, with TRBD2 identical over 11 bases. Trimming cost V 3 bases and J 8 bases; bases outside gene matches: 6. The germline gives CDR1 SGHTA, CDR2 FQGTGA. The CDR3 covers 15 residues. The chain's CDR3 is CASSFRSGRGDEQFF. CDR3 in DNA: TGTGCCAGCAGCTTTCGTAGCGGGAGGGGCGATGAGCAGTTCTTC.

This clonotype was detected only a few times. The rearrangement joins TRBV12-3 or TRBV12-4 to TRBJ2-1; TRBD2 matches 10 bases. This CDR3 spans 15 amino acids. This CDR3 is CPIYPGGAGGHEQFF. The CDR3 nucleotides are TGTCCCATCTACCCCGGGGGAGCGGGGGGGCATGAGCAGTTCTTC.

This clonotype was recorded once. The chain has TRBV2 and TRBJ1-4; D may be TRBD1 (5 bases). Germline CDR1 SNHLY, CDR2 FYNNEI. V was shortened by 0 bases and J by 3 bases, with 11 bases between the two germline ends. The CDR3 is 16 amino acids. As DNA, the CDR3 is TGTGCCAGCAGTGAAGCGCTTCAGGGTGCTAATGAAAAACTGTTTTTT. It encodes CASSEALQGANEKLFF. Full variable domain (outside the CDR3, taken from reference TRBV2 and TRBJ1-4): EPEVTQTPSHQVTQMGQEVILRCVPISNHLYFYWYRQILGQKVEFLVSFYNNEISEKSEIFDDQFSVERPDGSNFTLKIRSTKLEDSAMYFCASSEALQGANEKLFFGSGTQLSVL.

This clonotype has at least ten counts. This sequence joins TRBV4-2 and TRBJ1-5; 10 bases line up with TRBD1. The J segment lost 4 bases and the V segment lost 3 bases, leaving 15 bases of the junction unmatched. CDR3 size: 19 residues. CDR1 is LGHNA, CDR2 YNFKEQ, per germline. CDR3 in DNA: TGTGCCAGCAGCCAGGGAACCGGGACAGGGGAATGGGCAAATCAGCCCCAGCATTTT. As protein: CASSQGTGTGEWANQPQHF.

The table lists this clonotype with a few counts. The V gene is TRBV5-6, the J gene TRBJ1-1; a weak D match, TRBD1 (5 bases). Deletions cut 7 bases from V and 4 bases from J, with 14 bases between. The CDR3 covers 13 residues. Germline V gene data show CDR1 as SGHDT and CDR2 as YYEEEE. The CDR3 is CASGSTRGTEAFF. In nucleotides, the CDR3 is TGTGCCAGCGGGAGTACTAGGGGCACTGAAGCTTTCTTT.

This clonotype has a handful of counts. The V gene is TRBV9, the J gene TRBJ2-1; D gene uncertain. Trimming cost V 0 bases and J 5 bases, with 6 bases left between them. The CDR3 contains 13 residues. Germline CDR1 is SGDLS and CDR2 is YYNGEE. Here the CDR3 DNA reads TGTGCCAGCAGCGTAGCCGAGCACAATGAGCAGTTCTTC. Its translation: CASSVAEHNEQFF.